This T cell receptor (beta chain) was captured by sequencing in a study of shared clonotypes between healthy human individuals. V shed 4 bases and J 6 bases; nucleotides not matched to a gene: 12. Per the germline V gene, CDR1 is SGHNT and CDR2 is YYREEE (reference sequence). This CDR3 is built from 16 residues. Sequencing used immunoSEQ multiplex PCR; TCRdb keeps in-frame clones, though not all of them. The sample contains 300,000 or so clones, 74% of which appear only once. The specimen was memory CD4+ T cells sorted from blood. Subset defined: CD45RA-negative fraction. The source is a young man in good health. This sequence joins TRBV5-4 and TRBJ2-3; 9 bases map to TRBD2. The chain's CDR3 is CASSPPGASGTDTQYF. The CDR3 DNA sequence: TGTGCCAGCAGCCCCCCCGGGGCTAGCGGGACTGATACGCAGTATTTT. The entire variable domain, with the rest obtained from reference TRBV5-4 and TRBJ2-3, is as follows: ETGVTQSPTHLIKTRGQQVTLRCSSQSGHNTVSWYQQALGQGPQFIFQYYREEENGRGNFPPRFSGLQFPNYSSELNVNALELDDSALYLCASSPPGASGTDTQYFGPGTRLTVL.